This entry is about one T cell receptor beta chain. Its antigen is not identified. This PCR relied on a set of 60 Vbeta primers and 13 Jbeta primers. Assay used: immunoSEQ multiplex PCR; TCRdb lists only in-frame clones, some missing. The repertoire holds about 200,000 clones, with 80% to 85% as singletons. CDR1 and CDR2 from the germline V gene are SNHLY and FYNNEI. V was pared by 6 bases and J by 2 bases, with 4 bases of the junction left unmatched. CDR3 length: 16 amino acids. This record belongs to a study of cytomegalovirus exposure and HLA in healthy donors. General study points: Using a false discovery rate of 0.05, a later analysis showed that approximately 17,000 TCR beta sequences were associated with HLA alleles. Several V segments, TRBV6-2 and TRBV6-3 among them, could not be told apart and were dropped.

The donors gave bone marrow, and they were healthy. The TCR comes from a woman aged 40 to 50 in good health and CMV-seronegative. V and J are TRBV2 and TRBJ2-1; 13 nucleotides agree with TRBD2. What was sequenced was PBMCs. CDR3 sequence: CASRSGTSGTYNEQFF. The DNA for the CDR3 is TGTGCCAGCAGATCTGGGACTAGCGGGACCTACAATGAGCAGTTCTTC.